This T cell receptor (beta chain) was retrieved from a study of T cells expressing NK-cell markers. Study at large: Sorted CD3+CD56+NKG2C+, CD3+CD56+NKG2C- and CD3+CD56-NKG2C+ T cells supplied TCR beta repertoires. Sequencing covered eight donors, seven HCMV-seropositive and one seronegative. Overall study results and limits: NKG2C+ dominant clonotype frequencies in a handful of donors were about 1.0-7.5% of CD8+ T cells. What remained unclear was the HCMV specificity of expanded NKG2C+ T cell clones.

About this clonotype itself: What it binds is not known.

TCRdb re-called the 5' RACE reads; every CDR3 protein appears as one record, without DNA. Its table lists about 370,000 distinct CDR3 sequences. The sequence was obtained from a woman aged 45-65 years in good health. Sequenced: blood T cells: a sorted CD56 or NKG2C T cell subset, CD4+ or CD8+ T cells, or bulk PBMC T cells (not recorded which).

CDR3 residues: CASSLSPAAGNTIYF. The V gene is TRBV7-2, the J gene TRBJ1-3. Germline CDR1 and CDR2: SGHTA and FQGNSA. The CDR3 is 15 residues long. The full variable domain, in which reference TRBV7-2 and TRBJ1-3 provide the parts outside the CDR3, is GAGVSQSPSNKVTEKGKDVELRCDPISGHTALYWYRQSLGQGLEFLIYFQGNSAPDKSGLPSDRFSAERTGGSVSTLTIQRTQQEDSAVYLCASSLSPAAGNTIYFGEGSWLTVV.